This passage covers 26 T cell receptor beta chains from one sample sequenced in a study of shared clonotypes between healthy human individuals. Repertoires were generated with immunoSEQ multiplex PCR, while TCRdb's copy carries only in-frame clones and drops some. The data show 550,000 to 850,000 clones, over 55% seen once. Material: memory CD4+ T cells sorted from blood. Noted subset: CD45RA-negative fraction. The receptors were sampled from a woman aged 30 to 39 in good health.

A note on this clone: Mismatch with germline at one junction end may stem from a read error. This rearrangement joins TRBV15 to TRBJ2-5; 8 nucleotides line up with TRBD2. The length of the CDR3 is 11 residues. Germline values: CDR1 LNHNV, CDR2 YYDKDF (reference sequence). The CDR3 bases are TGTGCCACCAGCAACGGGGGGGTTGTGGACTTC. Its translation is CATSNGGVVDF.

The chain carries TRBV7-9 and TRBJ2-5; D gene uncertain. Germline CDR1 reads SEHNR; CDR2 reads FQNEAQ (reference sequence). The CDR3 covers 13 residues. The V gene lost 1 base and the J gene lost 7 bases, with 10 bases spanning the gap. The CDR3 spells CASSLGLERTQYF. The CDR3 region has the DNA TGTGCCAGCAGCTTAGGTCTGGAGAGGACCCAGTACTTC.

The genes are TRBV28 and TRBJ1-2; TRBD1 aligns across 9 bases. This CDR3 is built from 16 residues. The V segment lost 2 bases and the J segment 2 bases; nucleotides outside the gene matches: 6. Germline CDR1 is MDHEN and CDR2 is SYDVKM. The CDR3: CASSLVGTGSNYGYTF. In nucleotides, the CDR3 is TGTGCCAGCAGTTTAGTCGGGACAGGGTCAAACTATGGCTACACCTTC.

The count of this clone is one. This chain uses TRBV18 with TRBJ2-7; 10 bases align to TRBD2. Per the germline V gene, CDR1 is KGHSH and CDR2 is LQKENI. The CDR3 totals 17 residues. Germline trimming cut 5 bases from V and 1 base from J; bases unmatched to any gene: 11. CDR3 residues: CASSEGLARAGSYEQYF. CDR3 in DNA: TGTGCCAGCTCAGAGGGACTAGCGCGAGCCGGTTCCTACGAGCAGTACTTC.

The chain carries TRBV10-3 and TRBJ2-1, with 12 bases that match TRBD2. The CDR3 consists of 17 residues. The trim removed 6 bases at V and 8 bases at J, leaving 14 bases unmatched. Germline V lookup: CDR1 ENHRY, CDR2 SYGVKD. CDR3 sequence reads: CAIRGERLAGEQHEQFF. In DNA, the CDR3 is TGTGCCATCAGGGGTGAGAGACTAGCGGGAGAGCAGCATGAGCAGTTCTTC.

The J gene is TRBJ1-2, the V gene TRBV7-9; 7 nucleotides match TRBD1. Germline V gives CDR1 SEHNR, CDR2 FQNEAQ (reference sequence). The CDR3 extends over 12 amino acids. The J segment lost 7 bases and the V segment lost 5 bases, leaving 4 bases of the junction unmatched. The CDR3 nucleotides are TGTGCCAGCAGCCCGGGACAGAGTGGCTACACCTTC. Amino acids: CASSPGQSGYTF.

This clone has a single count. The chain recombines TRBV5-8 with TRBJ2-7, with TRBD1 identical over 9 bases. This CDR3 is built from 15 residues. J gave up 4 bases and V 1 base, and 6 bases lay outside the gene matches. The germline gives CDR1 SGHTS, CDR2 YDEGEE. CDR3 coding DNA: TGTGCCAGCAGCTTGTTTTATGGACAGGGGTACGAGCAGTACTTC. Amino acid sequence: CASSLFYGQGYEQYF. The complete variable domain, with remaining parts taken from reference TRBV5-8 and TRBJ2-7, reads EAGVTQSPTHLIKTRGQQATLRCSPISGHTSVYWYQQALGLGLQFLLWYDEGEERNRGNFPPRFSGRQFPNYSSELNVNALELEDSALYLCASSLFYGQGYEQYFGPGTRLTVT.

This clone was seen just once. This chain's CDR3 is CASTERSSGKETQYF. The DNA for the CDR3 is TGCGCCAGCACCGAGCGGTCTAGCGGGAAAGAGACCCAGTACTTC. The chain joins TRBV10-2 to TRBJ2-5; TRBD2 agrees at 9 bases. The CDR3 consists of 15 residues. Looked up from germline, CDR1 is WSHSY and CDR2 is SAAADI. The J segment lost 3 bases and the V segment lost 7 bases, leaving 9 bases of the junction unmatched.

The CDR3 sequence is CASSDGGITYEQYF. DNA of the CDR3: TGCGCCAGCAGTGACGGCGGGATTACCTACGAGCAGTACTTC. The gene calls are TRBV10-1 and TRBJ2-7, with a weak D call TRBD2 (6 bases). The germline gives CDR1 WNHNN, CDR2 SYGVQD (reference sequence). Trimming removed 3 bases at V and 2 bases at J, with 11 bases between. The CDR3 is 14 amino acids.

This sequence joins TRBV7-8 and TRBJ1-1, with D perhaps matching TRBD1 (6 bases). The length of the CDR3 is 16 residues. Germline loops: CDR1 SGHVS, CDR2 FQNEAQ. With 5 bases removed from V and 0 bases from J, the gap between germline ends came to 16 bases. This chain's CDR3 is CASSQRGQGMNTEAFF. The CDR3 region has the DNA TGTGCCAGCAGCCAACGGGGCCAGGGGATGAACACTGAAGCTTTCTTT.

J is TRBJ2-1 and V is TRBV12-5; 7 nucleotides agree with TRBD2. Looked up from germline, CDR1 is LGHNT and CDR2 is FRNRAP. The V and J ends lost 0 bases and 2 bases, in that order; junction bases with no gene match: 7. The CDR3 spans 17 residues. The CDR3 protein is CASGLVLGGGTYNEQFF. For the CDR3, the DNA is TGTGCTAGTGGTTTGGTACTGGGGGGAGGGACCTACAATGAGCAGTTCTTC.

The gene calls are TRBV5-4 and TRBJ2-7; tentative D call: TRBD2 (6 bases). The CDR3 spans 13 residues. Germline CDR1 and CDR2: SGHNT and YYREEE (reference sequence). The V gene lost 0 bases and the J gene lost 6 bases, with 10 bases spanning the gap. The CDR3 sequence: CASSLAGAPEQYF. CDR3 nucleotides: TGTGCCAGCAGCTTGGCGGGAGCACCCGAGCAGTACTTC. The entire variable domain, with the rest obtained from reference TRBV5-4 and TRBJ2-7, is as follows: ETGVTQSPTHLIKTRGQQVTLRCSSQSGHNTVSWYQQALGQGPQFIFQYYREEENGRGNFPPRFSGLQFPNYSSELNVNALELDDSALYLCASSLAGAPEQYFGPGTRLTVT.

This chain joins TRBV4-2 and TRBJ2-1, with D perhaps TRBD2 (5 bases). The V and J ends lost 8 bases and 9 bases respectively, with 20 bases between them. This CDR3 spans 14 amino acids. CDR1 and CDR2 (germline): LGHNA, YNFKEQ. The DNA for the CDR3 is TGTGCCAGCGAGTCGGGATTCCCGGGGTTTGAGCAGTTCTTC. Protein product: CASESGFPGFEQFF.

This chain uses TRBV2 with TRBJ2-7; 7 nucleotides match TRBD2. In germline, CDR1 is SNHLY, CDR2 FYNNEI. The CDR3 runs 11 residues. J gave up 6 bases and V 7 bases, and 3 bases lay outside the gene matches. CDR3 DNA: TGTGCCAGCACGTTAGCGGGCGAGCAGTACTTC. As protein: CASTLAGEQYF. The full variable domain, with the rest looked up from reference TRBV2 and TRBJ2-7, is EPEVTQTPSHQVTQMGQEVILRCVPISNHLYFYWYRQILGQKVEFLVSFYNNEISEKSEIFDDQFSVERPDGSNFTLKIRSTKLEDSAMYFCASTLAGEQYFGPGTRLTVT.

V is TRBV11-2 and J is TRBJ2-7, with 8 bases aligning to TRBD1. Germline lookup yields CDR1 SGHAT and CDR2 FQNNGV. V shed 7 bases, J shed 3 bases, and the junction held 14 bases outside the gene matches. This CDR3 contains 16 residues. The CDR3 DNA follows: TGTGCCAGCACCCCGCGATCGGGACAGGCGGACTACGAGCAGTACTTC. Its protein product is CASTPRSGQADYEQYF. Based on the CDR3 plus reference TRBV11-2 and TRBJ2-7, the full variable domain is EAGVAQSPRYKIIEKRQSVAFWCNPISGHATLYWYQQILGQGPKLLIQFQNNGVVDDSQLPKDRFSAERLKGVDSTLKIQPAKLEDSAVYLCASTPRSGQADYEQYFGPGTRLTVT.

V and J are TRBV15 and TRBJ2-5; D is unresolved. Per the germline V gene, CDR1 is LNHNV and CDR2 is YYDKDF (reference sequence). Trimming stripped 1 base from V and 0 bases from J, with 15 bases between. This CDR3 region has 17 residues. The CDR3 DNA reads TGTGCCACCAGCAGAGTACAGCCCGGAGAATACCAAGAGACCCAGTACTTC. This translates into CATSRVQPGEYQETQYF. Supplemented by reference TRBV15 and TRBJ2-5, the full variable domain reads DAMVIQNPRYQVTQFGKPVTLSCSQTLNHNVMYWYQQKSSQAPKLLFHYYDKDFNNEADTPDNFQSRRPNTSFCFLDIRSPGLGDTAMYLCATSRVQPGEYQETQYFGPGTRLLVL.

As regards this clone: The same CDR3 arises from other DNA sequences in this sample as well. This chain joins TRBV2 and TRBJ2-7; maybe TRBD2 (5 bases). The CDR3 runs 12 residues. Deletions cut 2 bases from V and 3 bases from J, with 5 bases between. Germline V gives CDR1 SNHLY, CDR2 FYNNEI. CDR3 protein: CASSERGYEQYF. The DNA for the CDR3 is TGTGCCAGCAGTGAACGGGGCTACGAGCAGTACTTC.

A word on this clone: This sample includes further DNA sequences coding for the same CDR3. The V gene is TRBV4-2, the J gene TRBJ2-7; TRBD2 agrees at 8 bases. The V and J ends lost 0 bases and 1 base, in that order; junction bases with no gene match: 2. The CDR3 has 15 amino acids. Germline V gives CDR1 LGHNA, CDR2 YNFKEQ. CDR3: CASSQDRGGSYEQYF. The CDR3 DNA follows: TGTGCCAGCAGCCAAGATCGGGGGGGGTCCTACGAGCAGTACTTC.

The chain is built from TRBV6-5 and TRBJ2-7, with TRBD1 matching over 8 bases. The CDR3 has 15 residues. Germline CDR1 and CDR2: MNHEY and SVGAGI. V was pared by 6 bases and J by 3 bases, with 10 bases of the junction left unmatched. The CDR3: CASRWNQGASYEQYF. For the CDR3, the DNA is TGTGCCAGCAGATGGAATCAGGGGGCCAGCTACGAGCAGTACTTC.

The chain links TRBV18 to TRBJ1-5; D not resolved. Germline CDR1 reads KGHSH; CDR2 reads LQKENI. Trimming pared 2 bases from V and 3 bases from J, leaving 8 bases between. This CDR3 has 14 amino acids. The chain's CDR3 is CASSPEQYNQPQHF. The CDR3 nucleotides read TGTGCCAGCTCACCAGAACAGTACAATCAGCCCCAGCATTTT. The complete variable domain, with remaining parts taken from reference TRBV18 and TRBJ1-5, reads NAGVMQNPRHLVRRRGQEARLRCSPMKGHSHVYWYRQLPEEGLKFMVYLQKENIIDESGMPKERFSAEFPKEGPSILRIQQVVRGDSAAYFCASSPEQYNQPQHFGDGTRLSIL.

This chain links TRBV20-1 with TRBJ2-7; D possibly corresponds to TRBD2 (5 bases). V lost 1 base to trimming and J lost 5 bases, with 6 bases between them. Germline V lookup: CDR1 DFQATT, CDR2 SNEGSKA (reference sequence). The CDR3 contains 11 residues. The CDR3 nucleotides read TGCAGTGCTAGAGGGGGAGACGAGCAGTACTTC. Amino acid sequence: CSARGGDEQYF.

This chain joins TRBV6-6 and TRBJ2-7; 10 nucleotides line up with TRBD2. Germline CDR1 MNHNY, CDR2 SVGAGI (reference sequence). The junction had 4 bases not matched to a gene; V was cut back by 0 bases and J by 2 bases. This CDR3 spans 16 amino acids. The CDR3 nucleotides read TGTGCCAGCAGTTACTCTAGAGCGGGAGGGCCCTACGAGCAGTACTTC. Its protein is CASSYSRAGGPYEQYF.

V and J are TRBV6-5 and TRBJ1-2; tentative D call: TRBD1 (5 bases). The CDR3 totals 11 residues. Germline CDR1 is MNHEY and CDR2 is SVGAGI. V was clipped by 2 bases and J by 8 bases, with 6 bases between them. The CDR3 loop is CASSYQGGYTF. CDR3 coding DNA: TGTGCCAGCAGTTACCAGGGAGGCTACACCTTC.

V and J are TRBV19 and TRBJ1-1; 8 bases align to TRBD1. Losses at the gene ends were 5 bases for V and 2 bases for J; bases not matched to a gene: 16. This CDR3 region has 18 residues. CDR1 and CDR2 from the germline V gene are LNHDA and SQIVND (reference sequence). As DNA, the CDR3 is TGTGCCAGTAGTCCCTTCTCGGGACAGGCAACGGGAAACACTGAAGCTTTCTTT. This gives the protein CASSPFSGQATGNTEAFF.

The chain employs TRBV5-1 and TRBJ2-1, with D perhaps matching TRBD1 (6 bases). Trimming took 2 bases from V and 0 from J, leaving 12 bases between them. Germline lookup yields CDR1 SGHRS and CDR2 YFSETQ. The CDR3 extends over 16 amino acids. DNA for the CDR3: TGCGCCAGCAGCTTTACCCAGGGGAGCTCCTACAATGAGCAGTTCTTC. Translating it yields CASSFTQGSSYNEQFF. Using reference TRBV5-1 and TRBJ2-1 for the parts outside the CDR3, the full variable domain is KAGVTQTPRYLIKTRGQQVTLSCSPISGHRSVSWYQQTPGQGLQFLFEYFSETQRNKGNFPGRFSGRQFSNSRSEMNVSTLELGDSALYLCASSFTQGSSYNEQFFGPGTRLTVL.

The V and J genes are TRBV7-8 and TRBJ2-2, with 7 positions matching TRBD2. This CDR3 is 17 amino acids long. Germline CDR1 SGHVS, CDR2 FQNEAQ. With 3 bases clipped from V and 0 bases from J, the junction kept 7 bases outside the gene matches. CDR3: CASSFPLRETNTGELFF. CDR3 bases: TGTGCCAGCAGCTTCCCTCTGCGGGAGACGAACACCGGGGAGCTGTTTTTT.